This T cell receptor beta chain was sequenced for a study of blood T cell repertoires in COVID-19. Authors' methods: Amplification with reference gene primers provided the estimates of nucleated cell counts. Libraries were prepared by immunoSEQ multiplex PCR; TCRdb keeps only in-frame clonotypes and omits some of them. V, J and clone size were drawn from that table, and D and trimming were deduced from the DNA. The sample lists about 240,000 clones, about 82% occurring once. There are 14 residues in the CDR3. The material sequenced was peripheral blood. The sequence came from a man of 80 years or more with acute or convalescent COVID-19. J is TRBJ2-1 and V is TRBV21-1; TRBD2 reflects the table's D call only, with no check against the DNA. TRBV21-1 is a pseudogene. The CDR3 is CASSSSGRNNEQFF. The CDR3 bases are TGTGCCAGCAGCAGTAGCGGGAGGAACAATGAGCAGTTCTTC.